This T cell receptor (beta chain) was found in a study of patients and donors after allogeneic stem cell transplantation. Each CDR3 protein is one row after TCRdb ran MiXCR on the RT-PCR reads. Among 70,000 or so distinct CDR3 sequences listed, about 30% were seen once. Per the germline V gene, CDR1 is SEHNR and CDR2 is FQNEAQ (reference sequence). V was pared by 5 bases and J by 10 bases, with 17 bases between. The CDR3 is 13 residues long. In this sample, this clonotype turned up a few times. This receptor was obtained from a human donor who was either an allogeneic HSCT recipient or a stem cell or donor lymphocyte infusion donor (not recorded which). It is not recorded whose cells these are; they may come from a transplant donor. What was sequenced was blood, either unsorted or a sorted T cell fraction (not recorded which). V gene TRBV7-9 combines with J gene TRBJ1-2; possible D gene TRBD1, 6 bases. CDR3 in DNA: TGTGCCAGCAGCCTCCTGGTCGGGGGCGACTACACCTTC. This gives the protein CASSLLVGGDYTF.